This T cell receptor (beta chain) originates from a study of blood T cells in healthy people across ages. J gave up 7 bases and V 1 base, and 1 base lay outside the gene matches. Germline V gene lookup returns CDR1 SGHTA and CDR2 FQGNSA. The CDR3 covers 15 residues. Study conclusions and caveats: While age rose, TCR beta diversity per million T cells dropped in a roughly linear way. Naive T cell percentage showed a strong correlation with TCR beta diversity.

This clonotype was seen a single time. Its antigen is still unknown. A second about 6 to 11 cycle PCR used barcoded and J-beta primers. TCRdb reprocessed the 5' RACE reads via MiXCR and lists one record per CDR3 protein. The sample records 380,000 or so distinct CDR3 sequences, about 49% being singletons. The sample taken for sequencing was blood. This receptor was identified in a man aged 60 to 69 in good health. The V gene is TRBV7-2, the J gene TRBJ2-1, with 13 bases identical to TRBD2. CDR3 DNA sequence: TGTGCCAGCAGCTTAGTGGGACTAGCGGGGAATGAGCAGTTCTTC. This gives the protein CASSLVGLAGNEQFF.